Presented here are 26 T cell receptor beta chains from one specimen sequenced in a study of cytomegalovirus exposure and HLA in healthy donors. PCR primers comprised 60 Vbeta and 13 Jbeta primers. Clones were sequenced by immunoSEQ multiplex PCR, and TCRdb holds only the in-frame ones, with some missing. The repertoire table contains around 75,000 clones. The sequenced sample consisted of PBMCs. These TCRs come from a man between 50 and 59 years old in good health and CMV-seropositive.

The gene calls are TRBV19 and TRBJ1-6; 9 nucleotides agree with TRBD1. V was pared by 6 bases and J by 7 bases, with 4 bases of the junction left unmatched. Germline V gene lookup returns CDR1 LNHDA and CDR2 SQIVND (reference sequence). The CDR3 totals 14 residues. The CDR3 spells CASRLDRGNSPLHF. CDR3 sequence (DNA): TGTGCCAGTAGATTGGACAGGGGAAATTCACCCCTCCACTTT. Full variable domain (missing parts from reference TRBV19 and TRBJ1-6): DGGITQSPKYLFRKEGQNVTLSCEQNLNHDAMYWYRQDPGQGLRLIYYSQIVNDFQKGDIAEGYSVSREKKESFPLTVTSAQKNPTAFYLCASRLDRGNSPLHFGNGTRLTVT.

The V and J genes are TRBV7-9 and TRBJ1-6; D gene uncertain. CDR3 length equals 15 residues. The V gene lost 5 bases and the J gene lost 2 bases, with 10 bases spanning the gap. CDR1 is SEHNR, CDR2 FQNEAQ, per germline (reference sequence). DNA for the CDR3: TGTGCCAGCAGCCAGACCGACACCTATAATTCACCCCTCCACTTT. It specifies CASSQTDTYNSPLHF.

This rearrangement joins TRBV29-1 to TRBJ2-5, with a tentative D call TRBD1 (6 bases). There are 13 residues in the CDR3. Germline V gives CDR1 SQVTM, CDR2 ANQGSEA. Deletions cut 4 bases from V and 3 bases from J, with 12 bases between. CDR3 sequence reads: CSVANSGEETQYF. In DNA, the CDR3 is TGCAGCGTTGCTAACTCAGGGGAAGAGACCCAGTACTTC.

The rearrangement joins TRBV19 to TRBJ2-2, with TRBD2 matching over 7 bases. This CDR3 is 15 amino acids long. The junction had 6 bases not matched to a gene; V was cut back by 4 bases and J by 4 bases. CDR1 LNHDA and CDR2 SQIVND come from the germline V gene (reference sequence). In DNA, the CDR3 is TGTGCCAGTAGTACCGGGACTACCCGCACCGGGGAGCTGTTTTTT. Translation gives CASSTGTTRTGELFF.

The chain has TRBV28 and TRBJ2-7, with unresolved D. This CDR3 region has 13 residues. Germline CDR1 MDHEN, CDR2 SYDVKM. The V end was cut by 6 bases, the J end by 4 bases, with 13 bases between. The CDR3 coding sequence is TGTGCCAGCAGGGCACAGCAAGCTTACGAGCAGTACTTC. It encodes CASRAQQAYEQYF.

The rearrangement links TRBV7-6 to TRBJ1-4, with D possibly being TRBD1 (5 bases). Germline CDR1 is SGHVS and CDR2 is FNYEAQ. V lost 5 bases, J lost 7 bases, and 14 bases lay in between. The CDR3 loop spans 14 amino acids. The CDR3 is CASSRGVNSEKLFF. The CDR3 nucleotides read TGTGCCAGCAGCCGGGGGGTGAATAGTGAAAAACTGTTTTTT.

The chain is built from TRBV29-1 and TRBJ2-3; no clear D gene. The CDR3 loop spans 15 amino acids. Germline lookup yields CDR1 SQVTM and CDR2 ANQGSEA. The V end was cut by 4 bases, the J end by 0 bases, with 14 bases between. The CDR3 DNA reads as TGCAGCGTTGCATGGTCCAAACAGAGCACAGATACGCAGTATTTT. This gives the protein CSVAWSKQSTDTQYF.

The CDR3 protein is CASSSGIAVEQYF. The CDR3 DNA sequence: TGCGCCAGCAGCTCCGGAATAGCGGTCGAGCAGTACTTC. The chain combines TRBV5-1 with TRBJ2-7; a weak D match, TRBD2 (6 bases). Per the germline V gene, CDR1 is SGHRS and CDR2 is YFSETQ. The CDR3 is 13 residues long. The V and J ends lost 3 bases and 6 bases respectively, with 13 bases between them.

The chain has TRBV6-5 and TRBJ1-5; D gene unclear. This CDR3 contains 16 residues. Deletions cut 4 bases from V and 3 bases from J, with 16 bases between. Germline-derived CDR1 and CDR2 are MNHEY and SVGAGI. Here the CDR3 reads CASSSHGRGVNQPQHF. The CDR3 DNA follows: TGTGCCAGCAGTTCCCACGGGAGAGGAGTCAATCAGCCCCAGCATTTT.

V is TRBV19 and J is TRBJ2-1; TRBD1 might be the D (5 bases). The CDR3 is 11 residues long. The germline V and J ends were trimmed by 3 bases and 12 bases, with 9 bases remaining between them. The germline V gene has CDR1 LNHDA and CDR2 SQIVND (reference sequence). The CDR3 sequence: CASSIGRVQFF. The CDR3 coding sequence is TGTGCCAGTAGTATTGGCAGGGTGCAGTTCTTC.

The chain has TRBV12-5 and TRBJ1-3; 7 positions match TRBD1. The V gene end was trimmed by 0 bases and the J gene end by 2 bases; junction bases not matched to a gene: 4. The CDR3 has 16 amino acids. Germline V gives CDR1 LGHNT, CDR2 FRNRAP. The CDR3 DNA is TGTGCTAGTGGTTTGGTAGAGGGGACAGCTGGAAACACCATATATTTT. Translated: CASGLVEGTAGNTIYF.

The chain employs TRBV5-7 and TRBJ1-1, with D perhaps matching TRBD1 (6 bases). TRBV5-7 has ORF status, its function being uncertain. V was pared by 0 bases and J by 6 bases, with 12 bases between. This CDR3 comprises 14 residues. The DNA of the CDR3 is TGTGCCAGCAGCTTGGGGGGGCTGATCTCTGAAGCTTTCTTT. Its translation is CASSLGGLISEAFF.

This chain links TRBV10-2 with TRBJ1-5; no definite D call. Deletions cut 5 bases from V and 0 bases from J, with 8 bases between. The germline CDR1 and CDR2 sequences are WSHSY and SAAADI. The CDR3 has 14 residues. CDR3 sequence (DNA): TGCGCCAGCAGTTTAGGAGGTAGCAATCAGCCCCAGCATTTT. Its translation is CASSLGGSNQPQHF.

J is TRBJ1-2 and V is TRBV28, with 7 positions matching TRBD1. The CDR3 loop spans 14 amino acids. V lost 7 bases to trimming and J lost 5 bases; unmatched junction nucleotides: 10. From germline, CDR1 is MDHEN and CDR2 SYDVKM. The CDR3 reads CASTSLRGHYGYTF. The CDR3 DNA is TGTGCCAGCACCTCCTTGAGGGGGCATTATGGCTACACCTTC.

The gene calls are TRBV6-1 and TRBJ2-3; 9 positions agree with TRBD1. J was trimmed by 5 bases and V by 6 bases; bases with no gene match: 6. In germline, CDR1 is MNHNS, CDR2 SASEGT. This CDR3 has 14 residues. Here the CDR3 DNA reads TGTGCCAGCAGACTTACAGGGGGCATAGATACGCAGTATTTT. It encodes CASRLTGGIDTQYF.

The chain recombines TRBV11-2 with TRBJ1-1; D may be TRBD1 (5 bases). CDR3 length equals 14 residues. The germline V gene encodes CDR1 SGHAT and CDR2 FQNNGV. Between the trimmed V and J ends, which lost 5 bases and 5 bases, there was a span of 15 bases. In nucleotides, the CDR3 is TGTGCCAGCAGCCCCCGGGGGAGGACGACTGAAGCTTTCTTT. Protein product: CASSPRGRTTEAFF.

This chain links TRBV6-5 with TRBJ1-1; D may be TRBD1 (5 bases). CDR1 is MNHEY, CDR2 SVGAGI, per germline. CDR3 size: 15 residues. Trimming shortened V by 5 bases and J by 5 bases, and 18 bases separated the two germline ends. The CDR3 protein is CASSPPRGGSTEAFF. CDR3 DNA: TGTGCCAGCAGTCCCCCGCGGGGGGGATCGACTGAAGCTTTCTTT.

This chain links TRBV30 with TRBJ2-5; 10 bases are shared with TRBD1. The CDR3 length is 15 residues. Germline loops: CDR1 GTSNPN, CDR2 SVGIG (reference sequence). V trimming: 3 bases; J trimming: 5 bases; junction bases outside the gene matches: 9. The CDR3 protein is CAWRQGQGGAETQYF. Written as DNA, the CDR3 is TGTGCCTGGAGACAAGGACAGGGGGGAGCGGAGACCCAGTACTTC.

The J gene is TRBJ2-5, the V gene TRBV19, with TRBD1 matching over 8 bases. The assigned J gene may be wrong: the sequence end matches TRBJ2-7 better. The CDR3 length is 14 residues. Germline lookup yields CDR1 LNHDA and CDR2 SQIVND (reference sequence). Here the CDR3 reads CASSIKQGAYEQYF. DNA for the CDR3: TGTGCCAGTAGTATTAAACAGGGGGCCTACGAGCAGTACTTC.

The rearrangement uses TRBV11-1 and TRBJ2-5, with D perhaps TRBD1 (5 bases). The CDR3 is made up of 16 amino acids. Germline lookup yields CDR1 SGHAT and CDR2 FQDESV (reference sequence). V dropped 4 bases and J dropped 2 bases, with 17 bases sitting between them. For the CDR3, the DNA is TGTGCCAGCAGCTACGAAGGGGATAGGGCTCAAGAGACCCAGTACTTC. This sequence encodes CASSYEGDRAQETQYF.

The chain couples TRBV5-6 to TRBJ2-7; D remains unclear. Germline values: CDR1 SGHDT, CDR2 YYEEEE. This CDR3 has 12 amino acids. Trimming pared 0 bases from V and 7 bases from J, leaving 8 bases between. The DNA of the CDR3 is TGTGCCAGCAGCTTGGGTCTCGGGGAGCAGTACTTC. It is translated as CASSLGLGEQYF.

The chain is built from TRBV7-9 and TRBJ2-1, with D possibly TRBD2 on 5 matching bases. V lost 0 bases and J 7 bases, leaving 19 bases between the germline ends. Per the germline V gene, CDR1 is SEHNR and CDR2 is FQNEAQ (reference sequence). This CDR3 comprises 17 residues. CDR3 nucleotides: TGTGCCAGCAGCTTAGCTTCGGGCCTAGCCCACTTGAATGAGCAGTTCTTC. It translates to CASSLASGLAHLNEQFF.

V gene TRBV18 combines with J gene TRBJ2-5; D call uncertain. V lost 3 bases and J 0 bases, leaving 5 bases between the germline ends. Germline V gives CDR1 KGHSH, CDR2 LQKENI. The CDR3 runs to 13 residues. The CDR3 here is CASSPEDQETQYF. CDR3 DNA sequence: TGTGCCAGCTCACCCGAGGACCAAGAGACCCAGTACTTC.

The rearrangement uses TRBV28 and TRBJ1-2; no clear D. V lost 4 bases to trimming and J lost 8 bases, with 8 bases between them. This CDR3 has 11 residues. The germline V gene has CDR1 MDHEN and CDR2 SYDVKM. This CDR3 is CASSWAGGYTF. CDR3 bases: TGTGCCAGCAGTTGGGCGGGCGGCTACACCTTC.

Points on this clone: Other DNA sequences within the sample encode an identical CDR3. The J gene is TRBJ2-3, the V gene TRBV10-1, with D hard to call. This CDR3 comprises 14 residues. The V and J ends lost 0 bases and 4 bases respectively, with 8 bases between them. Germline V gene sequence: CDR1 WNHNN, CDR2 SYGVQD (reference sequence). DNA for the CDR3: TGCGCCAGCAGTGAGTCGAACGAGGCAGATACGCAGTATTTT. Residues: CASSESNEADTQYF.

The chain has TRBV7-9 and TRBJ2-7, with D possibly matching TRBD2 (5 bases). The V end was cut by 2 bases, the J end by 6 bases, with 8 bases between. The CDR3 runs 12 residues. CDR1 and CDR2 from the germline V gene are SEHNR and FQNEAQ (reference sequence). Written as DNA, the CDR3 is TGTGCCAGCAGCTTACTGGGGAGCGAGCAGTACGTC. It encodes CASSLLGSEQYV.